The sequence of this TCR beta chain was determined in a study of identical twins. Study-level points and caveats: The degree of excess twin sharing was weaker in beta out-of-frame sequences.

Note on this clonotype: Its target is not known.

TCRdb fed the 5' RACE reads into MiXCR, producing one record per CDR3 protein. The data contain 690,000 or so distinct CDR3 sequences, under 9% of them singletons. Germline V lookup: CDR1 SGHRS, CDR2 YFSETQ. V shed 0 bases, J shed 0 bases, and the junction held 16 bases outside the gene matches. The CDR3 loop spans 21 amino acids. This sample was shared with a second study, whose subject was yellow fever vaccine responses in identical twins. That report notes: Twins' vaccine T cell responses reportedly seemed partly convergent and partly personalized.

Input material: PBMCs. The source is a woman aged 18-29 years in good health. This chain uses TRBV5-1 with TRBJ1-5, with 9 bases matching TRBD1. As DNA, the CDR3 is TGCGCCAGCAGCTTGGACAGGGGGCAAGAGGGCAGGTTCCATAGCAATCAGCCCCAGCATTTT. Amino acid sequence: CASSLDRGQEGRFHSNQPQHF.